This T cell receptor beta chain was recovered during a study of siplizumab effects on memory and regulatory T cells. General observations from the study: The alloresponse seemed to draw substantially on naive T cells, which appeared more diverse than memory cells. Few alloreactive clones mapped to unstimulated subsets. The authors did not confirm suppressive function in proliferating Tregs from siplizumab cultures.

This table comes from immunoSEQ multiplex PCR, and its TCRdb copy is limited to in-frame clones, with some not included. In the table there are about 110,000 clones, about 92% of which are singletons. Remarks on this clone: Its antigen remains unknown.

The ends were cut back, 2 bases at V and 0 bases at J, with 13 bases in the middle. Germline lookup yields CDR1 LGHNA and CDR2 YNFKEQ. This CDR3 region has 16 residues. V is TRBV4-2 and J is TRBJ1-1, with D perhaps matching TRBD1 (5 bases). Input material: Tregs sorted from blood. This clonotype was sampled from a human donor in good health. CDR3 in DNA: TGTGCCAGCAGCCAAAACTCCAGGGTGATGAACACTGAAGCTTTCTTT. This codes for CASSQNSRVMNTEAFF.